This T cell receptor beta chain was obtained from a study of OX40 agonist ivuxolimab in advanced cancers. Study in general: The dose-escalation group included hepatocellular carcinoma, melanoma, renal cell carcinoma and head and neck cancer.

Patients who had autoimmune disease history or got systemic immunosuppression were left out. The V end lost 7 bases, the J end lost 2 bases, and 13 bases lay between the germline ends. Germline V gene data show CDR1 as ENHRY and CDR2 as SYGVKD. The CDR3 length is 14 residues. Data came from immunoSEQ multiplex PCR; TCRdb stores just in-frame clones and leaves some out. Of more than 70,000 clones in the sample, 85% were seen once. In its sample, this clone was seen once. The sequence was obtained from an adult with an advanced solid tumor such as melanoma, head and neck, liver or kidney cancer. The chain is built from TRBV10-3 and TRBJ2-3, with D possibly matching TRBD1 (6 bases). This specimen consisted of CD4+ or CD8+ T cells sorted from blood, obtained in a trial of the OX40 agonist ivuxolimab. CDR3 sequence: CAITGARSTDTQYF. CDR3 nucleotide sequence: TGTGCCATCACAGGGGCGAGATCCACAGATACGCAGTATTTT.